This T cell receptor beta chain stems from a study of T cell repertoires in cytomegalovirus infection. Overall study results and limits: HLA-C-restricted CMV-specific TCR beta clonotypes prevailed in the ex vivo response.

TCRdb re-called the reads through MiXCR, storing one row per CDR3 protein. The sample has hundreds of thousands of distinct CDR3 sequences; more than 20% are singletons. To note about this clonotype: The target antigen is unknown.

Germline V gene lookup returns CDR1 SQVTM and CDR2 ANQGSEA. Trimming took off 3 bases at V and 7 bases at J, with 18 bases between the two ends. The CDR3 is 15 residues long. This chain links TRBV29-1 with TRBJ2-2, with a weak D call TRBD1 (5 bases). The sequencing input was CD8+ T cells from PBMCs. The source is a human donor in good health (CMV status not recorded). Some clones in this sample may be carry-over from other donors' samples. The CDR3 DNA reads TGCAGCGTTGATGGTAACAGAAGGGGTGACGGGGAGCTGTTTTTT. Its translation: CSVDGNRRGDGELFF.